These 32 T cell receptor beta chains came from one sample sequenced in a study of cytomegalovirus exposure and HLA in healthy donors. Use of 60 Vbeta and 13 Jbeta primers characterized the PCR. The table came from immunoSEQ multiplex PCR; TCRdb's copy has only in-frame clones and leaves some out. The data contain about 180,000 clones, about four fifths of them singletons. The source material was PBMCs. These receptors came from a girl aged 5 to 17 in good health and CMV-seropositive.

This rearrangement joins TRBV27 to TRBJ1-2; D is perhaps TRBD1 (6 bases). The CDR3 is 15 amino acids. Trimming took off 1 base at V and 8 bases at J, with 17 bases between the two ends. Germline CDR1 reads MNHEY; CDR2 reads SMNVEV (reference sequence). The CDR3 coding sequence is TGTGCCAGCAGTTTATTTGGGCGTGGGGGCGGGGGCTACACCTTC. As protein: CASSLFGRGGGGYTF.

This sequence joins TRBV15 and TRBJ1-6, with D perhaps matching TRBD1 (5 bases). This CDR3 is built from 14 residues. The ends were cut back, 6 bases at V and 7 bases at J, with 13 bases in the middle. Per germline, CDR1 LNHNV and CDR2 YYDKDF (reference sequence). The CDR3 reads CATSRRGFNSPLHF. The CDR3 DNA follows: TGTGCCACCAGTAGAAGGGGCTTCAATTCACCCCTCCACTTT.

The J gene is TRBJ2-3, the V gene TRBV4-2, with a possible D match to TRBD2 (7 bases). The CDR3 loop spans 15 amino acids. Trimming shortened V by 3 bases and J by 4 bases, and 14 bases separated the two germline ends. Germline V gives CDR1 LGHNA, CDR2 YNFKEQ. The CDR3, as DNA: TGTGCCAGCAGCCAGGGAGGGGGGCCACCAGATACGCAGTATTTT. Its protein product is CASSQGGGPPDTQYF.

V gene TRBV7-9 combines with J gene TRBJ1-1; a possible D gene is TRBD1 (5 bases). Germline CDR1 reads SEHNR; CDR2 reads FQNEAQ (reference sequence). V was clipped by 3 bases and J by 3 bases, with 14 bases between them. This CDR3 contains 15 residues. The CDR3 sequence is CASSFGGASHTEAFF. The CDR3, as DNA: TGTGCCAGCAGCTTCGGGGGAGCGAGTCACACTGAAGCTTTCTTT.

The chain is built from TRBV4-2 and TRBJ1-1; no firm D call. This CDR3 is 14 amino acids long. Germline V lookup: CDR1 LGHNA, CDR2 YNFKEQ. V lost 5 bases to trimming and J lost 3 bases, with 13 bases between them. CDR3 nucleotides: TGTGCCAGCAGCACGCTCGGAGAATACACTGAAGCTTTCTTT. Protein sequence: CASSTLGEYTEAFF.

The rearrangement uses TRBV7-3 and TRBJ1-6; tentative D call: TRBD1 (5 bases). This CDR3 comprises 14 residues. The germline V gene has CDR1 SGHTA and CDR2 FQGTGA. V was cut by 5 bases and J by 7 bases, with 12 bases left in between. The CDR3 coding sequence is TGTGCCAGCAGCCCTGACAGTTGGAATTCACCCCTCCACTTT. This encodes CASSPDSWNSPLHF.

This chain links TRBV6-5 with TRBJ1-4; unclear D gene. The V and J ends lost 2 bases and 0 bases respectively, with 10 bases between them. The CDR3 is 16 residues long. Germline CDR1 MNHEY, CDR2 SVGAGI. CDR3 nucleotides: TGTGCCAGCAGTTACGGCGGATTTGCAACTAATGAAAAACTGTTTTTT. Protein sequence: CASSYGGFATNEKLFF.

V and J are TRBV5-6 and TRBJ1-6, with TRBD1 as a possible D gene (5 bases). CDR3 size: 12 residues. Trimming cost V 9 bases and J 7 bases, with 11 bases left between them. Germline V gene sequence: CDR1 SGHDT, CDR2 YYEEEE. CDR3 in amino acids: CATSGGNSPLHF. The DNA for the CDR3 is TGTGCCACATCCGGGGGGAATTCACCCCTCCACTTT.

The CDR3 nucleotides read TGTGCCAGCAGCCAAGGTGGGCGCGGGTGGTACAATGAGCAGTTCTTC. Amino acid sequence: CASSQGGRGWYNEQFF. The chain links TRBV14 to TRBJ2-1; tentative D call: TRBD2 (5 bases). Trimming left V 1 base short and J 4 bases short, with 14 bases between. Per germline, CDR1 SGHDN and CDR2 FVKESK. The CDR3 sequence is 16 residues long.

Only a few counts were recorded for this clone. J is TRBJ1-5 and V is TRBV30; D gene ambiguous. The V end was cut by 3 bases, the J end by 7 bases, with 22 bases between. Germline CDR1 and CDR2: GTSNPN and SVGIG (reference sequence). The CDR3 is 16 residues long. CDR3 protein: CAWSDPALAGTQPQHF. The CDR3 nucleotides are TGTGCCTGGAGCGACCCCGCCCTGGCAGGTACACAGCCCCAGCATTTT. Looking up the rest from reference TRBV30 and TRBJ1-5 gives the full variable domain: SQTIHQWPATLVQPVGSPLSLECTVEGTSNPNLYWYRQAAGRGLQLLFYSVGIGQISSEVPQNLSASRPQDRQFILSSKKLLLSDSGFYLCAWSDPALAGTQPQHFGDGTRLSIL.

The chain couples TRBV10-3 to TRBJ2-1, with 11 bases matching TRBD2. This CDR3 is built from 16 residues. V gave up 4 bases and J gave up 5 bases; unmatched junction bases: 7. Germline V lookup: CDR1 ENHRY, CDR2 SYGVKD. The CDR3 sequence is CAISVKGLAEHNEQFF. DNA of the CDR3: TGTGCCATCAGTGTGAAGGGACTAGCGGAACACAATGAGCAGTTCTTC.

This chain uses TRBV7-3 with TRBJ2-5; 14 positions match TRBD2. The CDR3 has 16 residues. The germline CDR1 and CDR2 sequences are SGHTA and FQGTGA. With 4 bases clipped from V and 5 bases from J, the junction kept 6 bases outside the gene matches. CDR3 nucleotides: TGTGCCAGCAGCTCCGGACTAGCGGGGGGCCGGGAGACCCAGTACTTC. Its translation is CASSSGLAGGRETQYF. Complete variable domain (other parts from reference TRBV7-3 and TRBJ2-5): GAGVSQTPSNKVTEKGKYVELRCDPISGHTALYWYRQSLGQGPEFLIYFQGTGAADDSGLPNDRFFAVRPEGSVSTLKIQRTERGDSAVYLCASSSGLAGGRETQYFGPGTRLLVL.

This chain uses TRBV12-5 with TRBJ1-6; D not resolved. Germline lookup yields CDR1 LGHNT and CDR2 FRNRAP. V lost 0 bases and J 10 bases, leaving 16 bases between the germline ends. This CDR3 is built from 16 residues. The chain's CDR3 is CASGLVVGGMGSPLHF. The CDR3 DNA sequence: TGTGCTAGTGGTTTGGTAGTCGGAGGGATGGGGTCACCCCTCCACTTT.

The chain combines TRBV7-9 with TRBJ1-2, with D possibly matching TRBD1 (6 bases). Germline loops: CDR1 SEHNR, CDR2 FQNEAQ (reference sequence). There are 14 residues in the CDR3. V gave up 4 bases and J gave up 7 bases, with 16 bases separating them. DNA for the CDR3: TGTGCCAGCAGCTACCGGATGGACAGACCTGGCTACACCTTC. It codes for CASSYRMDRPGYTF.

This clone appeared a few times. This CDR3 is CASSRIQGREDEQYF. CDR3 nucleotide sequence: TGTGCCAGCAGCCGTATACAGGGAAGGGAAGACGAGCAGTACTTC. The J gene is TRBJ2-7, the V gene TRBV11-3; a weak D match, TRBD1 (6 bases). Between the trimmed V and J ends, which lost 5 bases and 5 bases, there was a span of 19 bases. The germline CDR1 and CDR2 sequences are SGHNT and YENEEA. This CDR3 contains 15 residues.

The V call is TRBV7-3, the J call TRBJ2-7, with no clear D. CDR1 and CDR2 (germline): SGHTA, FQGTGA. The V and J ends lost 0 bases and 5 bases respectively, with 14 bases between them. This CDR3 spans 15 amino acids. The CDR3 nucleotides are TGTGCCAGCAGCTTAACCCCAGCGATCTTCCACGAGCAGTACTTC. It encodes CASSLTPAIFHEQYF.

Details on this clone: One junction end disagrees with the germline gene, perhaps due to a read error. The V gene is TRBV5-1, the J gene TRBJ1-2, with 8 positions matching TRBD1. Germline lookup yields CDR1 SGHRS and CDR2 YFSETQ. This CDR3 region has 13 residues. The CDR3 bases are TGTGCCAGCAGCCTGGACAGGGCGAATGGCTACACCTTC. Translated: CASSLDRANGYTF.

DNA for the CDR3: TGTGCCAGCAGCGTAGGGATCAAGGAGTCTGGAAACACCATATATTTT. This codes for CASSVGIKESGNTIYF. This chain uses TRBV9 with TRBJ1-3, with unresolved D. The CDR3 contains 16 residues. Germline V gene sequence: CDR1 SGDLS, CDR2 YYNGEE. V dropped 0 bases and J dropped 1 base, with 11 bases sitting between them.

The chain carries TRBV7-9 and TRBJ2-5, with D maybe TRBD1 (5 bases). In germline, CDR1 is SEHNR, CDR2 FQNEAQ (reference sequence). This CDR3 is 14 amino acids long. V was clipped by 5 bases and J by 3 bases, with 13 bases between them. CDR3 nucleotides: TGTGCCAGCAGCACCCCCAGGGTTAAAGAGACCCAGTACTTC. Amino acid sequence: CASSTPRVKETQYF.

The gene calls are TRBV7-3 and TRBJ1-3; 9 positions match TRBD1. The germline gives CDR1 SGHTA, CDR2 FQGTGA. This CDR3 region has 16 residues. V trimming: 1 base; J trimming: 1 base; junction bases outside the gene matches: 2. CDR3 bases: TGTGCCAGCAGCTTAAAAGGGACAGGGTCTGGAAACACCATATATTTT. Translated, it gives CASSLKGTGSGNTIYF.

This chain joins TRBV7-9 and TRBJ2-1; 9 nucleotides agree with TRBD2. Trimming took 8 bases from V and 3 from J; bases not matched to a gene: 11. CDR1 is SEHNR and CDR2 is FQNEAQ in the germline V gene (reference sequence). CDR3 size: 16 residues. The CDR3 loop is CASSKGGGADYNEQFF. Written as DNA, the CDR3 is TGTGCCAGCTCCAAGGGCGGGGGGGCAGACTACAATGAGCAGTTCTTC.

This clone was recorded only once. This sequence joins TRBV5-1 and TRBJ2-3; tentative D call: TRBD2 (7 bases). V lost 2 bases to trimming and J lost 1 base, with 8 bases between them. Looked up from germline, CDR1 is SGHRS and CDR2 is YFSETQ. The CDR3 is 14 amino acids. The CDR3 is CASSLGGGTDTQYF. CDR3 sequence (DNA): TGCGCCAGCAGCTTAGGGGGGGGCACAGATACGCAGTATTTT.

V usage is TRBV19 and J usage is TRBJ2-3, with D possibly TRBD1 on 6 matching bases. The CDR3 runs 15 residues. V was pared by 6 bases and J by 0 bases, with 13 bases between. The germline V gene has CDR1 LNHDA and CDR2 SQIVND (reference sequence). CDR3 sequence reads: CASSQYRVSTDTQYF. In DNA, the CDR3 is TGTGCCAGTAGCCAGTACAGGGTTAGCACAGATACGCAGTATTTT. The full variable domain, its missing parts supplied by reference TRBV19 and TRBJ2-3, is DGGITQSPKYLFRKEGQNVTLSCEQNLNHDAMYWYRQDPGQGLRLIYYSQIVNDFQKGDIAEGYSVSREKKESFPLTVTSAQKNPTAFYLCASSQYRVSTDTQYFGPGTRLTVL.

This clone was counted a single time. The rearrangement links TRBV6-5 to TRBJ1-1; D remains ambiguous. Trimming shortened V by 6 bases and J by 4 bases, and 15 bases separated the two germline ends. There are 14 residues in the CDR3. Germline V gene lookup returns CDR1 MNHEY and CDR2 SVGAGI. The CDR3 coding sequence is TGTGCCAGCAGCACTTCGGCTTCGGGCACTGAAGCTTTCTTT. It is translated as CASSTSASGTEAFF.

V gene TRBV2 combines with J gene TRBJ1-1; D gene uncertain. CDR3 length: 14 amino acids. Germline values: CDR1 SNHLY, CDR2 FYNNEI. V lost 6 bases to trimming and J lost 0 bases, with 11 bases between them. Here the CDR3 DNA reads TGTGCCAGCAGGGAGATACAAGTGAACACTGAAGCTTTCTTT. Amino acid sequence: CASREIQVNTEAFF. The full variable domain, completed using reference TRBV2 and TRBJ1-1, is EPEVTQTPSHQVTQMGQEVILRCVPISNHLYFYWYRQILGQKVEFLVSFYNNEISEKSEIFDDQFSVERPDGSNFTLKIRSTKLEDSAMYFCASREIQVNTEAFFGQGTRLTVV.

This chain connects TRBV19 to TRBJ1-5; a possible D gene is TRBD1 (5 bases). The CDR3 covers 15 residues. With 1 base removed from V and 4 bases from J, the gap between germline ends came to 11 bases. In germline, CDR1 is LNHDA, CDR2 SQIVND (reference sequence). In nucleotides, the CDR3 is TGTGCCAGTAGTATAGGATCAGGGCAAAATCAGCCCCAGCATTTT. Protein sequence: CASSIGSGQNQPQHF.

The chain employs TRBV23-1 and TRBJ2-1; 8 nucleotides match TRBD1. TRBV23-1 is labeled an ORF, and its function is uncertain. CDR3 length: 15 amino acids. J was trimmed by 7 bases and V by 4 bases; bases with no gene match: 9. For the CDR3, the DNA is TGCGCCAGCAGTCCGCCCCTCGGACAGGGAAATGAGCAGTTCTTC. It codes for CASSPPLGQGNEQFF.

The J gene is TRBJ1-2, the V gene TRBV5-1, with 8 bases matching TRBD1. With V trimmed by 0 bases and J by 6 bases, 4 bases remained unmatched. Germline V gene sequence: CDR1 SGHRS, CDR2 YFSETQ. The CDR3 loop spans 14 amino acids. The CDR3 DNA reads TGCGCCAGCAGCTTGGGGCAGGGGGCACATGGCTACACCTTC. Its protein is CASSLGQGAHGYTF.

The J gene is TRBJ2-7, the V gene TRBV5-1; 12 nucleotides match TRBD2. V shed 0 bases, J shed 7 bases, and the junction held 5 bases outside the gene matches. Germline CDR1 SGHRS, CDR2 YFSETQ. This CDR3 has 15 amino acids. The CDR3 spells CASSLGGLAGGEQYF. CDR3 sequence (DNA): TGCGCCAGCAGCTTGGGGGGACTAGCGGGCGGGGAGCAGTACTTC.

This clone was seen only once. The V gene is TRBV19, the J gene TRBJ1-5; D is possibly TRBD1 (5 bases). Germline-derived CDR1 and CDR2 are LNHDA and SQIVND (reference sequence). The CDR3 is 17 residues long. Trimming left V 6 bases short and J 0 bases short, with 18 bases between. This chain's CDR3 is CASSPREGLYSNQPQHF. CDR3 DNA: TGTGCCAGTAGCCCGAGGGAGGGACTATATAGCAATCAGCCCCAGCATTTT. The entire variable domain, with the rest obtained from reference TRBV19 and TRBJ1-5, is as follows: DGGITQSPKYLFRKEGQNVTLSCEQNLNHDAMYWYRQDPGQGLRLIYYSQIVNDFQKGDIAEGYSVSREKKESFPLTVTSAQKNPTAFYLCASSPREGLYSNQPQHFGDGTRLSIL.

Judged by abundance, this clone is medium-sized. The sample carries other DNA sequences with the same CDR3. This chain links TRBV27 with TRBJ2-7, with D perhaps matching TRBD2 (6 bases). Germline V gives CDR1 MNHEY, CDR2 SMNVEV (reference sequence). Trimming pared 2 bases from V and 2 bases from J, leaving 10 bases between. The CDR3 consists of 14 residues. CDR3 DNA: TGTGCCAGCAGTTTAGGGACTGAAACCTACGAGCAGTACTTC. Amino acid sequence: CASSLGTETYEQYF.

This clone was recorded once. V usage is TRBV11-3 and J usage is TRBJ2-7, with TRBD1 as a possible D gene (6 bases). V lost 5 bases and J 4 bases, leaving 12 bases between the germline ends. The germline gives CDR1 SGHNT, CDR2 YENEEA. CDR3 length equals 13 residues. The CDR3 region has the DNA TGTGCCAGCAGCCAGGGGACGGGTTACGAGCAGTACTTC. Translating gives CASSQGTGYEQYF.